Below are 16 T cell receptor beta chains sequenced from a single sample in a study of somatic mutations in cytotoxic T cells in rheumatoid arthritis. Repertoires were generated with immunoSEQ multiplex PCR, while TCRdb's copy carries only in-frame clones and drops some. The table includes 9,500 to 15,000 clones, around 86% detected once. The sample taken for sequencing was CD8+ T cells sorted from blood. Source of these receptors: a woman aged 60-70 years in good health.

The chain has TRBV11-3 and TRBJ2-2; the match to TRBD2 covers 11 bases. Germline-derived CDR1 and CDR2 are SGHNT and YENEEA. The V and J ends lost 2 bases and 7 bases, in that order; junction bases with no gene match: 9. CDR3 length: 17 amino acids. The CDR3 loop is CASSLTSGGPGHGELFF. The CDR3 DNA follows: TGTGCCAGCAGCTTAACTAGCGGGGGCCCAGGACACGGGGAGCTGTTTTTT.

This chain uses TRBV4-1 with TRBJ1-2, with 7 bases fitting TRBD1. In germline, CDR1 is MGHRA, CDR2 YSYEKL. V lost 2 bases and J lost 4; bases outside the gene matches: 7. The CDR3 is made up of 15 amino acids. CDR3 amino acids: CASSQPGQSVYGYTF. CDR3 nucleotide sequence: TGCGCCAGCAGCCAACCGGGACAGTCAGTCTATGGCTACACCTTC.

A word on this clone: Additional DNA sequences in this sample encode the identical CDR3. The chain is built from TRBV28 and TRBJ2-3; 9 bases are a match to TRBD2. CDR3 size: 15 residues. Germline assignment: CDR1 MDHEN and CDR2 SYDVKM. The V and J ends lost 3 bases and 1 base, in that order; junction bases with no gene match: 2. In DNA, the CDR3 is TGTGCCAGCAGTTTGTTAGCGGGGGGCACAGATACGCAGTATTTT. Amino acids: CASSLLAGGTDTQYF.

The V and J genes are TRBV27 and TRBJ1-1, with 7 nucleotides matching TRBD1. Germline CDR1 reads MNHEY; CDR2 reads SMNVEV (reference sequence). The CDR3 length is 15 residues. Germline trimming cut 3 bases from V and 3 bases from J; bases unmatched to any gene: 7. CDR3 in amino acids: CASSLRQGGDTEAFF. As DNA, the CDR3 is TGTGCCAGCAGTTTGCGACAGGGAGGAGACACTGAAGCTTTCTTT.

As regards this clone: A read error may account for a junction end that differs from germline. The rearrangement uses TRBV28 and TRBJ2-1; D possibly corresponds to TRBD1 (5 bases). The germline CDR1 and CDR2 sequences are MDHEN and SYDVKM. The CDR3 has 12 amino acids. CDR3 region: CASSSRAGLLIF. The CDR3 nucleotides are TGTGCCAGCAGTTCAAGGGCAGGGCTGTTGATCTTC.

This clone was picked up one time. The chain has TRBV9 and TRBJ2-1; 9 bases fit TRBD2. J was trimmed by 7 bases and V by 4 bases; bases with no gene match: 9. The length of the CDR3 is 15 residues. The germline V gene has CDR1 SGDLS and CDR2 YYNGEE. For the CDR3, the DNA is TGTGCCAGCAGCCCCTTTGCGGGGGGGCTTAATGAGCAGTTCTTC. This codes for CASSPFAGGLNEQFF.

This clone qualifies as large (0.1 to 1%). The chain is built from TRBV7-9 and TRBJ2-2; weak D call: TRBD2 (6 bases). CDR1 and CDR2 from the germline V gene are SEHNR and FQNEAQ (reference sequence). This CDR3 contains 19 residues. Trimming pared 2 bases from V and 0 bases from J, leaving 19 bases between. The CDR3 bases are TGTGCCAGCAGCTTACTACCGGGACTCAAGGAGGCGAACACCGGGGAGCTGTTTTTT. This gives the protein CASSLLPGLKEANTGELFF.

The chain is built from TRBV28 and TRBJ1-1, with D possibly matching TRBD1 (6 bases). V lost 6 bases to trimming and J lost 4 bases, with 15 bases between them. The CDR3 contains 14 residues. Germline V CDR1 and CDR2: MDHEN, SYDVKM. This CDR3 reads CASRTTGTTTEAFF. The CDR3 bases are TGTGCCAGCAGAACTACAGGGACGACCACTGAAGCTTTCTTT.

V gene TRBV28 combines with J gene TRBJ1-5; 7 positions agree with TRBD1. The junction had 12 bases not matched to a gene; V was cut back by 3 bases and J by 4 bases. The CDR3 runs 17 residues. Germline CDR1 reads MDHEN; CDR2 reads SYDVKM. CDR3 DNA: TGTGCCAGCAGTTTTCCTGGGACAGACCCCGGGAATCAGCCCCAGCATTTT. Translating gives CASSFPGTDPGNQPQHF.

This clone was picked up a small number of times. The chain is built from TRBV6-6 and TRBJ2-7, with 8 bases fitting TRBD1. The CDR3 has 14 amino acids. The germline gives CDR1 MNHNY, CDR2 SVGAGI (reference sequence). Losses at the gene ends were 6 bases for V and 3 bases for J; bases not matched to a gene: 7. The CDR3 DNA reads TGTGCCAGCAGAGGACAGGGAGTTTTCTACGAGCAGTACTTC. It translates to CASRGQGVFYEQYF.

The genes are TRBV5-6 and TRBJ1-2, with 8 bases that match TRBD1. The CDR3 runs to 14 residues. The germline V gene has CDR1 SGHDT and CDR2 YYEEEE. The J segment lost 8 bases and the V segment lost 4 bases, leaving 10 bases of the junction unmatched. In DNA, the CDR3 is TGTGCCAGCAGCCAGGACAGGGCTCCGGAGGGCTACACCTTC. Its translation is CASSQDRAPEGYTF.

The chain combines TRBV5-1 with TRBJ1-2; no definite D call. CDR1 is SGHRS and CDR2 is YFSETQ in the germline V gene. The CDR3 runs 12 residues. V shed 5 bases and J shed 7 bases, with 12 bases lying between them. The CDR3 nucleotides are TGCGCCAGCAGGGGAGATGTCCCTGGCTACACCTTC. This translates into CASRGDVPGYTF.

This sequence joins TRBV11-2 and TRBJ2-7; 11 bases align to TRBD2. The CDR3 has 15 amino acids. The J segment lost 3 bases and the V segment lost 1 base, leaving 2 bases of the junction unmatched. In germline, CDR1 is SGHAT, CDR2 FQNNGV. Here the CDR3 reads CASSLGLAGIYEQYV. CDR3 coding DNA: TGTGCCAGCAGCTTAGGACTAGCGGGGATCTACGAGCAGTACGTC.

The gene calls are TRBV4-2 and TRBJ2-3, with 12 positions matching TRBD2. The junction had 4 bases not matched to a gene; V was cut back by 0 bases and J by 0 bases. The CDR3 totals 18 residues. Germline CDR1 reads LGHNA; CDR2 reads YNFKEQ. The CDR3 here is CASSQDLAGGPSTDTQYF. DNA for the CDR3: TGTGCCAGCAGCCAAGATCTAGCGGGGGGGCCTAGCACAGATACGCAGTATTTT.

This clone was found a few times. This chain connects TRBV6-5 to TRBJ1-3; D not certain. The CDR3 is 15 residues long. CDR1 is MNHEY, CDR2 SVGAGI, per germline. V dropped 0 bases and J dropped 0 bases, with 6 bases sitting between them. The CDR3 DNA reads TGTGCCAGCAGTTACTCCGGGAACTCTGGAAACACCATATATTTT. As protein: CASSYSGNSGNTIYF.

This clone was counted only a few times. This chain uses TRBV7-9 with TRBJ1-2; TRBD1 agrees at 10 bases. This CDR3 is built from 13 residues. Germline loops: CDR1 SEHNR, CDR2 FQNEAQ (reference sequence). The J segment lost 6 bases and the V segment lost 6 bases, leaving 4 bases of the junction unmatched. The chain's CDR3 is CASRYGTGDGYTF. In DNA, the CDR3 is TGTGCCAGCAGATACGGGACAGGGGATGGCTACACCTTC.